This paragraph reports one TCR beta chain. Its antigen is still unknown. The sample belongs to a study of cytomegalovirus exposure and HLA in healthy donors. Study as a whole: Approximately 85 million unique TCRs from HLA-typed donors were held in an early data release. Study outcomes and limitations: Earlier results showed most TCR beta V segments being productive about 87% or about 30% of the time.

The CDR3 spans 15 residues. The germline V gene encodes CDR1 SGHRS and CDR2 YFSETQ. The V gene end was trimmed by 0 bases and the J gene end by 4 bases; junction bases not matched to a gene: 5. PCR amplification relied on 60 Vbeta primers (plus 13 Jbeta primers). The data were produced by immunoSEQ multiplex PCR, yet TCRdb's version contains in-frame clones alone and is incomplete. The table lists about 170,000 clones, roughly 76% of them singletons. The sequencing input was PBMCs. The chain joins TRBV5-1 to TRBJ2-7; 9 nucleotides match TRBD1. The clonotype was recovered from a male donor in good health and CMV-seronegative. CDR3 nucleotides: TGCGCCAGCAGCTTGGCAGGGACAGGGAAATACGAGCAGTACTTC. Its translation: CASSLAGTGKYEQYF.